The 14 T cell receptor beta chains listed next were all sequenced from one sample in a study of circulating and synovial CD4+ cells in juvenile arthritis. TCRdb's table, derived via immunoSEQ multiplex PCR, lists solely in-frame clones and lacks some. The sample has about 16,000 clones, roughly 89% seen once; the top ten hold 0.7% to 0.95%. The specimen sequenced was CD4+ T cells from blood. These TCRs come from a human donor with juvenile idiopathic arthritis.

The gene calls are TRBV9 and TRBJ2-5; D perhaps matches TRBD2 (5 bases). CDR1 SGDLS and CDR2 YYNGEE come from the germline V gene. V was trimmed by 4 bases and J by 2 bases, leaving 15 bases between them. The CDR3 is 15 residues long. CDR3 loop: CASSSAGTGQETQYF. The CDR3 DNA follows: TGTGCCAGCAGCTCCGCCGGTACGGGGCAAGAGACCCAGTACTTC.

The V and J genes are TRBV5-1 and TRBJ2-1; possible D gene TRBD2, 5 bases. The germline CDR1 and CDR2 sequences are SGHRS and YFSETQ. CDR3 size: 12 residues. The V and J ends lost 0 bases and 9 bases respectively, with 7 bases between them. CDR3 region: CASSLEAGEQFF. CDR3 in DNA: TGCGCCAGCAGCTTGGAGGCGGGTGAGCAGTTCTTC.

The gene calls are TRBV27 and TRBJ1-2, with D perhaps TRBD1 (6 bases). The CDR3 runs to 13 residues. V lost 6 bases and J lost 5, with 13 bases in between. CDR1 and CDR2 (germline): MNHEY, SMNVEV (reference sequence). Written as DNA, the CDR3 is TGTGCCAGCAGGACGGACAGCCGTTATGGCTACACCTTC. This encodes CASRTDSRYGYTF.

The chain joins TRBV9 to TRBJ2-3, with a tentative D call TRBD1 (5 bases). V was shortened by 0 bases and J by 1 base, with 12 bases between the two germline ends. The CDR3 loop spans 16 amino acids. Germline-derived CDR1 and CDR2 are SGDLS and YYNGEE. The CDR3 DNA follows: TGTGCCAGCAGCGTAGGATTAGGGGCGGGCACAGATACGCAGTATTTT. Translated, it gives CASSVGLGAGTDTQYF.

The chain employs TRBV18 and TRBJ2-1; a weak D match, TRBD1 (6 bases). Trimming removed 2 bases at V and 2 bases at J, with 7 bases between. The CDR3 spans 14 residues. Germline assignment: CDR1 KGHSH and CDR2 LQKENI. The CDR3 here is CASSPGGPYNEQFF. CDR3 coding DNA: TGTGCCAGCTCACCAGGGGGCCCCTACAATGAGCAGTTCTTC.

This rearrangement joins TRBV27 to TRBJ2-6; D is possibly TRBD2 (6 bases). This CDR3 region has 23 residues. Trimming cost V 8 bases and J 2 bases, with 37 bases left between them. Germline V gene data show CDR1 as MNHEY and CDR2 as SMNVEV (reference sequence). The CDR3 DNA is TGTGCCAGCCCTTTATTGGTAAACTCCGGAAGTCGGGGGATAGTAACTGGGGCCAACGTCCTGACTTTC. Translating gives CASPLLVNSGSRGIVTGANVLTF.

This chain joins TRBV20-1 and TRBJ2-1; D unclear. CDR1 DFQATT and CDR2 SNEGSKA come from the germline V gene (reference sequence). The CDR3 is 11 amino acids. V was trimmed by 2 bases and J by 8 bases, leaving 7 bases between them. DNA of the CDR3: TGCAGTGCTAGATTTTTCGATGAGCAGTTCTTC. Amino acids: CSARFFDEQFF.

V usage is TRBV5-1 and J usage is TRBJ2-4; 7 positions agree with TRBD2. The trim removed 0 bases at V and 1 base at J, leaving 7 bases unmatched. The CDR3 is made up of 17 amino acids. CDR1 and CDR2 from the germline V gene are SGHRS and YFSETQ. CDR3 nucleotides: TGCGCCAGCAGCTTGGCCCGGGGGGATGGCGCCAAAAACATTCAGTACTTC. Protein: CASSLARGDGAKNIQYF.

A remark on this clone: The sample has other DNA sequences that encode this CDR3 too. The chain carries TRBV18 and TRBJ1-5; the D gene is possibly TRBD1 (6 bases). Germline V lookup: CDR1 KGHSH, CDR2 LQKENI. Trimming took 3 bases from V and 0 from J, leaving 12 bases between them. This CDR3 region has 16 residues. CDR3 nucleotides: TGTGCCAGCTCACCGGACAGTACTTATAGCAATCAGCCCCAGCATTTT. It specifies CASSPDSTYSNQPQHF.

The V gene is TRBV5-4, the J gene TRBJ2-2, with TRBD1 as a possible D gene (5 bases). V lost 0 bases and J lost 6, with 12 bases in between. The CDR3 totals 15 residues. Germline loops: CDR1 SGHNT, CDR2 YYREEE (reference sequence). CDR3 residues: CASSLAVGVSGELFF. CDR3 bases: TGTGCCAGCAGCTTGGCTGTAGGGGTATCCGGGGAGCTGTTTTTT.

J is TRBJ2-5 and V is TRBV7-6, with 9 bases that match TRBD1. Germline CDR1 reads SGHVS; CDR2 reads FNYEAQ. CDR3 length equals 17 residues. V was pared by 6 bases and J by 3 bases, with 14 bases of the junction left unmatched. CDR3 DNA: TGTGCCAGCAGACCCAAATTCGGGACAGGGTGGGAAGAGACCCAGTACTTC. Residues: CASRPKFGTGWEETQYF. Supplemented by reference TRBV7-6 and TRBJ2-5, the full variable domain reads GAGVSQSPRYKVTKRGQDVALRCDPISGHVSLYWYRQALGQGPEFLTYFNYEAQQDKSGLPNDRFSAERPEGSISTLTIQRTEQRDSAMYRCASRPKFGTGWEETQYFGPGTRLLVL.

This sequence joins TRBV5-6 and TRBJ1-2, with a possible D match to TRBD1 (5 bases). The V end was cut by 5 bases, the J end by 5 bases, with 19 bases between. The CDR3 runs to 15 residues. Germline CDR1 reads SGHDT; CDR2 reads YYEEEE. CDR3 DNA sequence: TGTGCCAGCAGTTCTCTCGACAGTGCGGTGTATGGCTACACCTTC. Amino acid sequence: CASSSLDSAVYGYTF.

This clone was detected a few times. The chain recombines TRBV7-3 with TRBJ1-1; no clear D. This CDR3 has 15 amino acids. Trimming left V 4 bases short and J 6 bases short, with 18 bases between. Germline CDR1 SGHTA, CDR2 FQGTGA. The CDR3 is CASSSHSAGRAEAFF. As DNA, the CDR3 is TGTGCCAGCAGCTCACATTCAGCGGGGAGGGCTGAAGCTTTCTTT.

The rearrangement links TRBV18 to TRBJ2-7, with 12 bases aligning to TRBD2. Germline V lookup: CDR1 KGHSH, CDR2 LQKENI. This CDR3 region has 15 residues. After removal of 6 bases from V and 4 bases from J, the junction contained 7 bases not matched to a gene. The CDR3 spells CASSSGLAGNYEQYF. The CDR3 DNA reads TGTGCCAGCTCGTCCGGACTAGCGGGAAATTACGAGCAGTACTTC.